The 24 T cell receptor beta chains in this list originate from one sample, sequenced in a study of T cell responses to AZD1222 COVID-19 vaccine listed by TCRdb under 2021. The protocol used for the library was the immunoSEQ multiplex PCR assay. In TCRdb, the immuneACCESS table is reduced to in-frame sequences with V and J assigned. These tables do not hold every clone; where another copy was compared, an unresolved V gene accounts for under half, and the others remain unexplained. For this sample the table gives 100,000 to 150,000 clones, of which 80% to 95% were detected only once. The ten largest clonotypes hold under 2% of the sample. The label giving this sample's time point can be read as: about 28 days (+/-7) after the second vaccine dose. This specimen consisted of peripheral blood, obtained 28 days after the second AZD1222 dose. These receptors all come from an adult who received the AZD1222 COVID-19 vaccine.

The chain's CDR3 is CASSLASSVQETQYF. As DNA, the CDR3 is TGTGCCAGCAGCCTGGCTTCGTCGGTCCAAGAGACCCAGTACTTC. The V gene is TRBV7-9, the J gene TRBJ2-5; D is unclear. The V gene lost 5 bases and the J gene lost 1 base, with 14 bases spanning the gap. This CDR3 spans 15 amino acids. Looked up from germline, CDR1 is SEHNR and CDR2 is FQNEAQ (reference sequence).

This chain uses TRBV6-5 with TRBJ1-2; 9 bases are shared with TRBD1. V lost 4 bases, J lost 0 bases, and 0 bases stayed unmatched. The germline V gene has CDR1 MNHEY and CDR2 SVGAGI. CDR3 length equals 14 residues. DNA for the CDR3: TGTGCCAGCAGTTGGACAGGGGCTAACTATGGCTACACCTTC. The encoded protein is CASSWTGANYGYTF.

This clone was recorded a few times. This chain uses TRBV7-8 with TRBJ2-7; possibly TRBD1 for D (6 bases). The CDR3 extends over 15 amino acids. V lost 0 bases and J lost 5, with 14 bases in between. Germline CDR1 and CDR2: SGHVS and FQNEAQ. CDR3 DNA sequence: TGTGCCAGCAGCTTAGCGGCAGGGGTTAACGACGAGCAGTACTTC. It specifies CASSLAAGVNDEQYF.

The rearrangement uses TRBV30 and TRBJ1-5; 9 bases are shared with TRBD1. Trimming removed 1 base from V and 4 bases from J; junction bases left unmatched: 5. CDR3 length: 15 residues. The V gene's germline CDR1 is GTSNPN and CDR2 SVGIG (reference sequence). Here the CDR3 DNA reads TGTGCCTGGAGTGCCAGGACAGGGGTAAATCAGCCCCAGCATTTT. It specifies CAWSARTGVNQPQHF.

This clone was seen a single time. V gene TRBV6-6 combines with J gene TRBJ1-2; TRBD1 is a possible D gene (5 bases). Looked up from germline, CDR1 is MNHNY and CDR2 is SVGAGI (reference sequence). V was clipped by 7 bases and J by 4 bases, with 13 bases between them. This CDR3 has 13 amino acids. CDR3 nucleotides: TGTGCCAGCACCAACACAGGCCCCTATGGCTACACCTTC. Its protein product is CASTNTGPYGYTF.

The V gene is TRBV6-6, the J gene TRBJ2-2; 11 bases are a match to TRBD1. Trimming took 2 bases from V and 4 from J; bases not matched to a gene: 3. The CDR3 length is 16 residues. Germline assignment: CDR1 MNHNY and CDR2 SVGAGI (reference sequence). CDR3 nucleotide sequence: TGTGCCAGCAGTTACCCCGGGACAGGGGGCACCGGGGAGCTGTTTTTT. It is translated as CASSYPGTGGTGELFF.

This clone was seen only once. The CDR3 region is CASSLMTSQHDRIPSHF. The CDR3 DNA sequence: TGTGCCAGCAGTCTGATGACTTCCCAGCACGATCGGATCCCATCGCATTTT. J is TRBJ1-5 and V is TRBV6-6; D uncertain. The germline CDR1 and CDR2 sequences are MNHNY and SVGAGI (reference sequence). V was cut by 5 bases and J by 15 bases, with 32 bases left in between. CDR3 length: 17 residues.

The J gene is TRBJ1-1, the V gene TRBV2; no reliable D call. The CDR3 runs to 14 residues. Germline-derived CDR1 and CDR2 are SNHLY and FYNNEI. V was clipped by 2 bases and J by 4 bases, with 11 bases between them. CDR3 sequence reads: CASSERGSATEAFF. CDR3 bases: TGTGCCAGCAGTGAAAGAGGGTCGGCCACTGAAGCTTTCTTT.

This chain connects TRBV9 to TRBJ1-3; D is undetermined. Germline values: CDR1 SGDLS, CDR2 YYNGEE. CDR3 length equals 14 residues. The V end lost 0 bases, the J end lost 3 bases, and 7 bases lay between the germline ends. CDR3 bases: TGTGCCAGCAGCGTAGCTTGGGGTGGAAACACCATATATTTT. It translates to CASSVAWGGNTIYF.

The CDR3 spells CASSGGQGRGLYF. Here the CDR3 DNA reads TGTGCCAGCAGCGGGGGACAGGGACGGGGTCTATATTTT. The chain links TRBV7-9 to TRBJ1-3, with 9 bases aligning to TRBD1. Germline CDR1 and CDR2: SEHNR and FQNEAQ (reference sequence). The CDR3 is made up of 13 amino acids. V trimming: 5 bases; J trimming: 14 bases; junction bases outside the gene matches: 10.

This clone was seen a single time. The chain recombines TRBV29-1 with TRBJ2-1, with D hard to call. The CDR3 totals 10 residues. Germline V gives CDR1 SQVTM, CDR2 ANQGSEA. The V end lost 7 bases, the J end lost 4 bases, and 5 bases lay between the germline ends. CDR3 in DNA: TGCAGCGCAAGTTACAATGAGCAGTTCTTC. Protein sequence: CSASYNEQFF.

V gene TRBV6-5 combines with J gene TRBJ2-3; tentative D call: TRBD2 (5 bases). The CDR3 sequence is 15 residues long. Germline CDR1 and CDR2: MNHEY and SVGAGI. The V gene lost 7 bases and the J gene lost 2 bases, with 16 bases spanning the gap. This CDR3 reads CASKAAGPPTDTQYF. The CDR3 DNA sequence: TGTGCCAGCAAGGCGGCGGGTCCCCCCACAGATACGCAGTATTTT.

V gene TRBV6-5 combines with J gene TRBJ1-6, with no clear D. The germline V and J ends were trimmed by 4 bases and 10 bases, with 17 bases remaining between them. The germline CDR1 and CDR2 sequences are MNHEY and SVGAGI. The CDR3 runs to 15 residues. As DNA, the CDR3 is TGTGCCAGCAGTTCCTTCGGCGGGGTGGAATCACCCCTCCACTTT. Amino acids: CASSSFGGVESPLHF.

The chain combines TRBV7-8 with TRBJ2-3, with no clear D. CDR3 length equals 14 residues. Per the germline V gene, CDR1 is SGHVS and CDR2 is FQNEAQ. Trimming left V 5 bases short and J 4 bases short, with 13 bases between. CDR3 coding DNA: TGTGCCAGCAGCCTAATCGTCGGCCCAGATACGCAGTATTTT. The encoded protein is CASSLIVGPDTQYF.

This chain connects TRBV2 to TRBJ2-7; 8 nucleotides align to TRBD2. Germline-derived CDR1 and CDR2 are SNHLY and FYNNEI. Losses at the gene ends were 2 bases for V and 7 bases for J; bases not matched to a gene: 13. This CDR3 is 16 amino acids long. Here the CDR3 DNA reads TGTGCCAGCAGTGAACTAGCTTGGCGGGGGGCGGAAGAGCAGTACTTC. Translation gives CASSELAWRGAEEQYF.

This clone turned up a few times. The junction does not match germline at one end; this may be a read error. This rearrangement joins TRBV27 to TRBJ1-2, with D hard to call. The germline V gene has CDR1 MNHEY and CDR2 SMNVEV (reference sequence). This CDR3 is 15 amino acids long. The CDR3 here is CASRLSSGQNYGYTF. CDR3 DNA: TGTGCCAGCAGATTATCGAGCGGTCAAAACTATGGCTACACCTTC.

The chain combines TRBV6-5 with TRBJ2-1; 12 positions match TRBD2. Germline CDR1 MNHEY, CDR2 SVGAGI. The length of the CDR3 is 15 residues. V lost 6 bases, J lost 3 bases, and 3 bases stayed unmatched. This chain's CDR3 is CASSRLAGDYNEQFF. CDR3 sequence (DNA): TGTGCCAGCAGCAGACTAGCGGGGGACTACAATGAGCAGTTCTTC.

Written as DNA, the CDR3 is TGTGCCAGTACCAAAACTCACAGGGGGAATCAGCCCCAGCATTTT. Amino acid sequence: CASTKTHRGNQPQHF. The chain combines TRBV19 with TRBJ1-5, with 8 bases fitting TRBD1. The germline CDR1 and CDR2 sequences are LNHDA and SQIVND (reference sequence). V lost 7 bases, J lost 4 bases, and 9 bases stayed unmatched. CDR3 length: 15 amino acids.

The chain is built from TRBV20-1 and TRBJ2-5, with a possible D match to TRBD1 (6 bases). Germline CDR1 reads DFQATT; CDR2 reads SNEGSKA (reference sequence). V was shortened by 7 bases and J by 2 bases, with 8 bases between the two germline ends. The length of the CDR3 is 11 residues. The DNA of the CDR3 is TGCAGTGGACAGGCTCAAGAGACCCAGTACTTC. This gives the protein CSGQAQETQYF.

J is TRBJ1-2 and V is TRBV5-6; 7 positions match TRBD1. The CDR3 is 16 amino acids. V lost 3 bases, J lost 0 bases, and 8 bases stayed unmatched. Germline CDR1 is SGHDT and CDR2 is YYEEEE. The CDR3 loop is CASSSGGTGANYGYTF. CDR3 coding DNA: TGTGCCAGCAGCTCAGGGGGAACCGGGGCTAACTATGGCTACACCTTC.

This sequence joins TRBV27 and TRBJ1-2; 7 nucleotides match TRBD1. V gave up 6 bases and J gave up 6 bases; unmatched junction bases: 16. Germline V gene sequence: CDR1 MNHEY, CDR2 SMNVEV (reference sequence). The CDR3 consists of 16 residues. CDR3 loop: CASSQNNNDRENGYTF. CDR3 DNA: TGTGCCAGCAGCCAAAATAATAACGACAGGGAAAATGGCTACACCTTC.

This clone occurred once. The rearrangement uses TRBV28 and TRBJ1-1, with D unresolved. Germline V gene sequence: CDR1 MDHEN, CDR2 SYDVKM. Trimming removed 9 bases at V and 0 bases at J, with 11 bases between. CDR3 length equals 13 residues. CDR3: CASREQMNTEAFF. In DNA form, the CDR3 reads TGTGCCAGTCGGGAACAGATGAACACTGAAGCTTTCTTT.

This chain links TRBV24-1 with TRBJ1-4; tentatively, D is TRBD1 (5 bases). With 2 bases removed from V and 6 bases from J, the gap between germline ends came to 12 bases. Germline V gene sequence: CDR1 KGHDR, CDR2 SFDVKD. The CDR3 is made up of 15 amino acids. DNA of the CDR3: TGTGCCACCAGTGATTCAGGGTTCTTGCATGAAAAACTGTTTTTT. This encodes CATSDSGFLHEKLFF.

The J gene is TRBJ2-5, the V gene TRBV7-9, with 7 bases identical to TRBD1. CDR1 is SEHNR, CDR2 FQNEAQ, per germline (reference sequence). The CDR3 is made up of 14 amino acids. V shed 5 bases and J 2 bases; nucleotides not matched to a gene: 5. The CDR3 region is CASSPPGQQETQYF. In nucleotides, the CDR3 is TGTGCCAGCAGCCCTCCGGGACAGCAAGAGACCCAGTACTTC. The variable domain in full, completed from reference TRBV7-9 and TRBJ2-5, reads DTGVSQNPRHKITKRGQNVTFRCDPISEHNRLYWYRQTLGQGPEFLTYFQNEAQLEKSRLLSDRFSAERPKGSFSTLEIQRTEQGDSAMYLCASSPPGQQETQYFGPGTRLLVL.